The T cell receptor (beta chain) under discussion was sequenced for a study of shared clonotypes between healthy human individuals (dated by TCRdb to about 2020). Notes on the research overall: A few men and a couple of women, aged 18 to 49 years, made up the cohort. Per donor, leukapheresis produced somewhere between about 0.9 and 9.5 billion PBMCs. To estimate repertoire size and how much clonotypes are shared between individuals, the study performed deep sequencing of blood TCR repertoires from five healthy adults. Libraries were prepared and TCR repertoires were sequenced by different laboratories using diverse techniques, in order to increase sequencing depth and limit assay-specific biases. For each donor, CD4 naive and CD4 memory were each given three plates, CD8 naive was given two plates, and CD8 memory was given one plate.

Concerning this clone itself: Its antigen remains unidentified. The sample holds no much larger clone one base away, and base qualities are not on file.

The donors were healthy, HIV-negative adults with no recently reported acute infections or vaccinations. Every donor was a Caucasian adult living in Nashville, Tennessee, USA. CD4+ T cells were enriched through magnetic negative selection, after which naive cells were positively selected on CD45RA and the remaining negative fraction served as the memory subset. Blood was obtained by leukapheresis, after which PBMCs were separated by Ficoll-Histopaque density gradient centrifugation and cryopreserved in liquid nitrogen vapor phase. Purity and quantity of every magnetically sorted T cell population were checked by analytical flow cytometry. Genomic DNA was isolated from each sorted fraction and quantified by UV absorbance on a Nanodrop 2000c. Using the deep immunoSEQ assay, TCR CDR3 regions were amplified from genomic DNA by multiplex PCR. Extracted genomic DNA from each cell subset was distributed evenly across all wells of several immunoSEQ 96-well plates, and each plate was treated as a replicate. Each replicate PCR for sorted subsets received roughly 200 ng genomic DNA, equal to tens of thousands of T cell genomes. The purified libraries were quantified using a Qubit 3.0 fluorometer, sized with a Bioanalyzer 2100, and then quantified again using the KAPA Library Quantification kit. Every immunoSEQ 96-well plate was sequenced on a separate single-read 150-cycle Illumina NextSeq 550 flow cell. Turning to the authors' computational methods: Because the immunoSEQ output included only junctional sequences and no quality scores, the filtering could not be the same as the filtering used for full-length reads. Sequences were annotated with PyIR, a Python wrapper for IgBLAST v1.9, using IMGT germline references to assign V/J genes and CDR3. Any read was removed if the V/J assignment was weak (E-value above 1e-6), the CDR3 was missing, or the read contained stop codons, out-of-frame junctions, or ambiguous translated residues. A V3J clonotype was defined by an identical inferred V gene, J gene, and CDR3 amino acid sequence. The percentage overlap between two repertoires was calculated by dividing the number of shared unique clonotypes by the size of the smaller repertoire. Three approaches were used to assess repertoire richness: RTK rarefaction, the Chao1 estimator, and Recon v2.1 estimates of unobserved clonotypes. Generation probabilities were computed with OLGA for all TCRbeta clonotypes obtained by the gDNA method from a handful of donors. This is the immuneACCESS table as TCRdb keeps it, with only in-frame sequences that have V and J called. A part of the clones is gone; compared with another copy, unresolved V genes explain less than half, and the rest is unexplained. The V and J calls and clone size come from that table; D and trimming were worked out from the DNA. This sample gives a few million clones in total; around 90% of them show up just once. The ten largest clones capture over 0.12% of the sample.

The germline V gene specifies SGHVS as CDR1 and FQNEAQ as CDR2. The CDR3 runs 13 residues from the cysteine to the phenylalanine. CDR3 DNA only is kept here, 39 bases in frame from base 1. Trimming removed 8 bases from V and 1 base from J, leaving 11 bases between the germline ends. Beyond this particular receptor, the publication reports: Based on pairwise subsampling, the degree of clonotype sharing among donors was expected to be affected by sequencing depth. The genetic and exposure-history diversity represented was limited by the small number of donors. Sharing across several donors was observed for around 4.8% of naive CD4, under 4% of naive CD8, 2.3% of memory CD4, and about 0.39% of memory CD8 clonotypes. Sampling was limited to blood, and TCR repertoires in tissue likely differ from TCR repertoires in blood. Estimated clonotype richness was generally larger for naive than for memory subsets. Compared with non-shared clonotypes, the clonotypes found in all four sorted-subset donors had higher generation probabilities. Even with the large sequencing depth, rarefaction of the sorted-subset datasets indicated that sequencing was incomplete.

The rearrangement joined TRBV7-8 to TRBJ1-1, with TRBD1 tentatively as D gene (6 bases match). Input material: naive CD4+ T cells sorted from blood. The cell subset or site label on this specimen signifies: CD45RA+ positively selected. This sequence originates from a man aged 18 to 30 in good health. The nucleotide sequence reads TGTGCCAGCGCCGTAGGGGGGAACACTGAAGCTTTCTTT. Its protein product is CASAVGGNTEAFF.